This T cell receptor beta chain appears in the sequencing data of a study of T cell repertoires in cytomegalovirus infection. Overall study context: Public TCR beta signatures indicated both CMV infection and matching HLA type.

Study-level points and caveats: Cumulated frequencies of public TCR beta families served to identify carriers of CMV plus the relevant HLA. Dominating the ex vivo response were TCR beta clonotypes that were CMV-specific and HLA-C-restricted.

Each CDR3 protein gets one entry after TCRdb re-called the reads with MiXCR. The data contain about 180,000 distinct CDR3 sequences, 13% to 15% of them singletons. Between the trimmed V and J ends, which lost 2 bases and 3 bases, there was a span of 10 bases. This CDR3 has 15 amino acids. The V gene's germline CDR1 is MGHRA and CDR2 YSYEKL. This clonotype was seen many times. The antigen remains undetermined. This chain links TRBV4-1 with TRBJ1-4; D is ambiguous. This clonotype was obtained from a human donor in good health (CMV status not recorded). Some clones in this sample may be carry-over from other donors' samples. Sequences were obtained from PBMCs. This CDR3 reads CASSQPTLANEKLFF. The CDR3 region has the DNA TGCGCCAGCAGCCAACCCACTCTGGCTAATGAAAAACTGTTTTTT.